The TCR beta chain under discussion was sequenced for a study of beta chain features in type 1 diabetes. Expressed TCRB transcripts were sequenced because the entire RNA isolate underwent reverse transcription. Generated by immunoSEQ multiplex PCR, the TCRdb table keeps only in-frame clones and is missing some. The sample has about 150,000 clones, approximately 10% seen once; the top ten hold approximately 0.46%. Post-sort purity exceeded 98% for all sorted populations. This clone has a handful of counts. The antigen remains undetermined. General observations from the study: A moderate, significant TCRB CDR3 shortening appeared in type 1 diabetes across four CD4+ subsets.

Germline V gene lookup returns CDR1 MNHNS and CDR2 SASEGT. The CDR3 sequence is 12 residues long. With 9 bases clipped from V and 4 bases from J, the junction kept 4 bases outside the gene matches. Material for sequencing was central memory CD4+ T cells from blood. The sequence came from a man under 40 with type 1 diabetes. The chain joins TRBV6-1 to TRBJ2-5; 8 bases align to TRBD2. The CDR3 bases are TGTGCCAGTGAAACTAGCGGAGAGACCCAGTACTTC. Protein product: CASETSGETQYF.